In this sample, the clone carrying this T cell receptor beta chain turned up many times. The data originate from a study of T-cell reconstitution after alpha-beta-depleted transplantation in children. For TCRbeta, the library was prepared with unique molecular identifiers. MiXCR was run by TCRdb on the PCR reads, yielding one entry per CDR3 protein. Of around 200,000 distinct CDR3 sequences listed, approximately 9% are singletons. The V end was cut by 2 bases, the J end by 0 bases, with 11 bases between. This CDR3 has 14 residues. Germline V lookup: CDR1 DFQATT, CDR2 SNEGSKA (reference sequence). The chain has TRBV20-1 and TRBJ2-7, with D unresolved. The clonotype comes from a human donor who donated a stem cell graft to a child with acute lymphoblastic leukemia. The source material was PBMCs from the stem cell graft donor, sampled from the stem cell graft. For the CDR3, the DNA is TGCAGTGCTAGAATGGCAGCCTCCTCCTACGAGCAGTACTTC. Protein: CSARMAASSYEQYF.